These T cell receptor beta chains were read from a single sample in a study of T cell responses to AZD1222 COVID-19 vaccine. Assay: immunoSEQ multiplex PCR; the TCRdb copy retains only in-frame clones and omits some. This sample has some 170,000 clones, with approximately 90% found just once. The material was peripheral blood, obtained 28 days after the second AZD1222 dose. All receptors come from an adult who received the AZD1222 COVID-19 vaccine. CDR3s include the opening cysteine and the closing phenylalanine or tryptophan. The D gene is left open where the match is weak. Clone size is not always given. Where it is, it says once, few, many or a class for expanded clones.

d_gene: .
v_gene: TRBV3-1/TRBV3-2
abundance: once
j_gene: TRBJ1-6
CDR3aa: CASSQDSGAARYSPLHF
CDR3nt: TGTGCCAGCAGCCAAGATTCAGGGGCGGCGAGGTATTCACCCCTCCACTTT

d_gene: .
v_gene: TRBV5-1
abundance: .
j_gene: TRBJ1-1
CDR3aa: CASSLGTQNTEAFF
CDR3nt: TGCGCCAGCAGCTTGGGGACCCAGAACACTGAAGCTTTCTTT

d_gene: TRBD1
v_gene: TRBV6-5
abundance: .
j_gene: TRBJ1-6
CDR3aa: CASSTRGRKNSPLHF
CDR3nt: TGTGCCAGCAGTACGAGGGGGCGAAAGAATTCACCCCTCCACTTT

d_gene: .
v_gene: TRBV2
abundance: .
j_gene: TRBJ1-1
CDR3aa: CASKVTGQGTEAFF
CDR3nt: TGTGCCAGCAAAGTGACGGGGCAGGGCACTGAAGCTTTCTTT

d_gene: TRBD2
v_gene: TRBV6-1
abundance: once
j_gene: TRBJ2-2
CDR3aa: CASSEVGLYFNTGELFF
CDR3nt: TGTGCCAGCAGTGAAGTGGGACTATACTTCAACACCGGGGAGCTGTTTTTT

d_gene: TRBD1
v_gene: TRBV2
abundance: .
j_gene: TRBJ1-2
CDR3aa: CASSSQGAAGGYTF
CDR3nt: TGTGCCAGCAGTTCACAGGGGGCGGCTGGGGGCTACACCTTC

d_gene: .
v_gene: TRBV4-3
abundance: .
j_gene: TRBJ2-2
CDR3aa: CAGSQEPGNTGELFF
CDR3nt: TGCGCCGGCAGCCAAGAACCTGGGAACACCGGGGAGCTGTTTTTT

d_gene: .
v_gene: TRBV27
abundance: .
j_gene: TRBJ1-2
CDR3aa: CASSLSRGQKSGGYTF
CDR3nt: TGTGCCAGCAGTTTATCCCGGGGGCAGAAATCGGGAGGCTACACCTTC

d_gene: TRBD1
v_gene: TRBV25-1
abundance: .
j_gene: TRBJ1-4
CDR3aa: CATSGTGMIGEKLFF
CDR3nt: TGTGCCACCTCAGGGACAGGGATGATCGGGGAAAAACTGTTTTTT

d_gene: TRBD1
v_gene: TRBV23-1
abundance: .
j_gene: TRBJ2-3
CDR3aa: CASSHTGTENTDTQYF
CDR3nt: TGCGCCAGCAGTCATACCGGGACAGAGAACACAGATACGCAGTATTTT

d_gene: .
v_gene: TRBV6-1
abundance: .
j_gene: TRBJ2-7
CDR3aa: CASSEAGGLSYEQYF
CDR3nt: TGTGCCAGCAGTGAAGCGGGGGGGCTCTCCTACGAGCAGTACTTC

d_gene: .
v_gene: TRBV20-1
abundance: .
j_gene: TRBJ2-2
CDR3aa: CSASWGVGELFF
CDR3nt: TGCAGTGCTAGTTGGGGGGTCGGGGAGCTGTTTTTT

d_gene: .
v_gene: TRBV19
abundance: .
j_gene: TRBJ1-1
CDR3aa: CASSELLGANTEAFF
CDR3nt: TGTGCCAGTAGCGAGCTACTCGGGGCGAACACTGAAGCTTTCTTT

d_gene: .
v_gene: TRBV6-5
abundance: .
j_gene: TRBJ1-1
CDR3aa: CASSPPGYSNTEAFF
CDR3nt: TGTGCCAGCAGTCCCCCAGGATATTCGAACACTGAAGCTTTCTTT

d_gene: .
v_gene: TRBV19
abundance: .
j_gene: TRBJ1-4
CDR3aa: CASSFSPQALEKLFF
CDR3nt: TGTGCCAGTAGTTTCTCCCCTCAGGCCCTGGAAAAACTGTTTTTT

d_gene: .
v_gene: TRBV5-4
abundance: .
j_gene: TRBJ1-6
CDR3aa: CASRSSISYNSPLHF
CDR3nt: TGTGCCAGCAGATCGTCCATCTCCTATAATTCACCCCTCCACTTT

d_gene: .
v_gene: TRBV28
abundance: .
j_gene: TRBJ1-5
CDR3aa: CASSTQTSGTLRFQPQHF
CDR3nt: TGTGCCAGCAGCACACAAACCTCAGGGACCCTGAGGTTTCAGCCCCAGCATTTT

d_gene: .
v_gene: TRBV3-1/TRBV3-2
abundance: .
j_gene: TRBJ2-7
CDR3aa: CASSQANSYEQYF
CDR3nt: TGTGCCAGCAGCCAAGCTAACAGCTACGAGCAGTACTTC

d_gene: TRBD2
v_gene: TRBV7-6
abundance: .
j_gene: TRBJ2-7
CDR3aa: CASSLEGAGVSGSYEQYF
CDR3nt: TGTGCCAGCAGCTTAGAAGGGGCGGGGGTGTCCGGTTCCTACGAGCAGTACTTC

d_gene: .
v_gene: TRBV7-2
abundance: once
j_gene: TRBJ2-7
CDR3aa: CASSPRAGPPYEQYF
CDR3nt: TGTGCCAGCAGCCCCCGCGCGGGACCCCCTTACGAGCAGTACTTC

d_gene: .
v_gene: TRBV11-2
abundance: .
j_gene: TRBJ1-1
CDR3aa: CASSLRWASEAFF
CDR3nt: TGTGCCAGCAGCTTACGCTGGGCTTCGGAAGCTTTCTTT

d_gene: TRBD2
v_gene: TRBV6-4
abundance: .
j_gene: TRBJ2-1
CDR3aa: CASRLSGGGGEQFF
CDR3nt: TGTGCCAGCAGACTGAGCGGGGGTGGAGGTGAGCAGTTCTTC

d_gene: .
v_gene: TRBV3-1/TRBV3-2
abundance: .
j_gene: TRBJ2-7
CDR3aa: CASSQTRGAGQYF
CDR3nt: TGTGCCAGCAGCCAAACAAGGGGCGCAGGGCAGTACTTC

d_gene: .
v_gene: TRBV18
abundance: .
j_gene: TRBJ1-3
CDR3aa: CASSPMMGHRLSGNTIYF
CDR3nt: TGTGCCAGCTCACCTATGATGGGACACCGCCTCTCTGGAAACACCATATATTTT

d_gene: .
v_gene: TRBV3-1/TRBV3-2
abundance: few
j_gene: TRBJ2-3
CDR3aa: CASSQNTDTQYF
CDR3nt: TGTGCCAGCAGCCAAAACACAGATACGCAGTATTTT

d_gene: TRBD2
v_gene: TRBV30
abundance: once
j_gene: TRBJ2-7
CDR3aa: CAGAGRANYEQYF
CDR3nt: TGTGCCGGAGCTGGGAGGGCCAACTACGAGCAGTACTTC

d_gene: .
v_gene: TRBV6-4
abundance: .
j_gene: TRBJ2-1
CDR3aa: CASSDPGPLPPYNEQFF
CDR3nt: TGTGCCAGCAGTGACCCCGGCCCGTTACCCCCCTACAATGAGCAGTTCTTC

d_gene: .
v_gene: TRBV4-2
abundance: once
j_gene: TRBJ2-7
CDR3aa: CASSWDGGPGEQYF
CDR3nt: TGTGCCAGCAGCTGGGACGGGGGGCCGGGAGAGCAGTACTTC

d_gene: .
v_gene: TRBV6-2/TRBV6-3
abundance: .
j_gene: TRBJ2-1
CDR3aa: CASSHPNLSGGRGGNEQFF
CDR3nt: TGTGCCAGCAGTCACCCGAACCTTTCAGGAGGTAGGGGTGGCAATGAGCAGTTCTTC

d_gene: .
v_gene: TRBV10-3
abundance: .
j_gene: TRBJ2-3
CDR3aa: CATTSRALSTDTQYF
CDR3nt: TGTGCCACCACCTCAAGAGCGTTATCGACAGATACGCAGTATTTT

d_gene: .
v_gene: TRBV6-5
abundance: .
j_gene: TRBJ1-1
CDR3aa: CASSYGQNTEAFF
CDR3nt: TGTGCCAGCAGTTACGGTCAGAACACTGAAGCTTTCTTT

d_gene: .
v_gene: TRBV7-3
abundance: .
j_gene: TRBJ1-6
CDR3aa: CASSLLGADSPLHF
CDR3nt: TGTGCCAGCAGCTTATTGGGGGCGGATTCACCCCTCCACTTT

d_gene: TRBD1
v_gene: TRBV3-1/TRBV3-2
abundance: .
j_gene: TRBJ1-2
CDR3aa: CASSRTQGVGYTF
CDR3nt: TGTGCCAGCAGCCGGACGCAGGGGGTGGGCTACACCTTC

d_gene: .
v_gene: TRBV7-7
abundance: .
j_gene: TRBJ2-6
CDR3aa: CASSAAPGANVLTF
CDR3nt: TGTGCTAGCAGCGCCGCCCCTGGGGCCAACGTCCTGACTTTC

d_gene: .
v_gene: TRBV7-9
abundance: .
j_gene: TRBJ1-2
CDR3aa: CASSRGEGTYGYTF
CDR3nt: TGTGCCAGCAGCCGCGGTGAGGGGACCTATGGCTACACCTTC

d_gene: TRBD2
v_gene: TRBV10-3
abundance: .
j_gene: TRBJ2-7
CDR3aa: CAISEGAGGPNEQYF
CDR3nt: TGTGCCATCAGTGAGGGAGCGGGGGGGCCTAACGAGCAGTACTTC

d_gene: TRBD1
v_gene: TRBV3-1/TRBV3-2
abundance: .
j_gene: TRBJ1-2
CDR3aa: CASSQLTGRNYGYTF
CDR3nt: TGTGCCAGCAGCCAATTGACAGGGCGCAACTATGGCTACACCTTC

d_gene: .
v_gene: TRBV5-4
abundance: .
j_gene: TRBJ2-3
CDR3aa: CASSLESGSDTQYF
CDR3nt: TGTGCCAGCAGCTTAGAAAGCGGGTCTGATACGCAGTATTTT

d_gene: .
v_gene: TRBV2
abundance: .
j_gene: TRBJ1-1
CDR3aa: CASSEYDTRGAFF
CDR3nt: TGTGCCAGCAGCGAATACGACACGCGGGGCGCTTTCTTT

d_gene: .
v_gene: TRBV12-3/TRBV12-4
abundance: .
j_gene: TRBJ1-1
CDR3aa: CASSLTENTEAFF
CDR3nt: TGTGCCAGCAGTTTGACCGAGAACACTGAAGCTTTCTTT

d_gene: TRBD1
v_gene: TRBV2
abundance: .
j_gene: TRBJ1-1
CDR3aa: CASGGGDREAFF
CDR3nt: TGTGCCAGCGGAGGGGGGGACAGGGAAGCTTTCTTT

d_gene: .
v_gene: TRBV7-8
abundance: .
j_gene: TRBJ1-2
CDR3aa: CASSLALVNYGYTF
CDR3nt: TGTGCCAGCAGCTTAGCGCTTGTAAACTATGGCTACACCTTC

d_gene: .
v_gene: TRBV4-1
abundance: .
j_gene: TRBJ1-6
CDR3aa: CASRTLGGGGRDSPLHF
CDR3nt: TGCGCCAGCAGGACTTTAGGGGGGGGAGGTAGAGATTCACCCCTCCACTTT

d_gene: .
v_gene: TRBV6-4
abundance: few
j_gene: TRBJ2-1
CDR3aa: CASSLTIGPYNEQFF
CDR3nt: TGTGCCAGCAGTCTGACTATAGGCCCCTACAATGAGCAGTTCTTC

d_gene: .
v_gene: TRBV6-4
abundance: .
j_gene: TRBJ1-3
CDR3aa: CARGPIYF
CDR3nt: TGTGCCAGAGGGCCCATATATTTT

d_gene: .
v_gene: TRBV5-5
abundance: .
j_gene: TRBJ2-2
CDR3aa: CASSLEGWDTGELFF
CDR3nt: TGTGCCAGCAGCTTGGAGGGATGGGACACCGGGGAGCTGTTTTTT

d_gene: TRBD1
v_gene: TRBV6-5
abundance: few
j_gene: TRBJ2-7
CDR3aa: CASRSGTGNYEQYF
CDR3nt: TGTGCCAGCAGATCCGGGACAGGGAACTACGAGCAGTACTTC

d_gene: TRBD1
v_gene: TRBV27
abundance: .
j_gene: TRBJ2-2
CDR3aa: CASIRQGDTGELFF
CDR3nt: TGTGCCAGCATCCGACAGGGGGACACCGGGGAGCTGTTTTTT

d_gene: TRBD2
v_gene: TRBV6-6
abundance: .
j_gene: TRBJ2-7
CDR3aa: CASGTSGGTSYEQYF
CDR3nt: TGTGCCAGCGGGACTAGCGGGGGGACCTCCTACGAGCAGTACTTC

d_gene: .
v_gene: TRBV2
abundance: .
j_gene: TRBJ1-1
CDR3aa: CASSERSTEAFF
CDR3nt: TGTGCCAGCAGTGAAAGAAGCACTGAAGCTTTCTTT

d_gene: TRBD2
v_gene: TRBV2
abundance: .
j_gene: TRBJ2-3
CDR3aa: CASSASGGTDTQYF
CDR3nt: TGTGCCAGCAGTGCTAGCGGGGGAACAGATACGCAGTATTTT